This TCR beta chain was identified during a study of human T cells and chemical hapten exposure. Study details: How much TCR each sample yielded varied, mostly because pooled library volumes differed slightly.

This clonotype appeared a few times. Specified time point: patch test 1, 2 weeks after DPC sensitization. Treatment noted: therapeutic diphenylcyclopropenone sensitization with weekly scalp DPC. Blood sampling preceded each patch test application. Unique molecular identifiers were affixed to discrete cDNA molecules within the library. TCRdb reprocessed the RACE reads via MiXCR and lists one record per CDR3 protein. The table records 100,000 or so distinct CDR3 sequences, about 10% of them present only once. There are 15 residues in the CDR3. V lost 6 bases, J lost 2 bases, and 6 bases stayed unmatched. Germline CDR1 and CDR2: KGHSH and LQKENI.

This receptor was taken from a man in his forties or fifties with alopecia areata. Some clones in this sample may be carry-over from other donors' samples. The chain employs TRBV18 and TRBJ2-7; 11 bases line up with TRBD1. The material sequenced was whole blood, taken in connection with sensitization to the hapten diphenylcyclopropenone (DPC). The CDR3 sequence is CASSYPGQGAYEQYF. As DNA, the CDR3 is TGTGCCAGCTCGTATCCGGGACAGGGGGCCTACGAGCAGTACTTC.